Following are 2 T cell receptor beta chains from one sample sequenced in a study of blood T cells in healthy people across ages. Sample-barcoded 5' priming and a J-beta primer mix drove a second PCR of about 7 to 12 cycles. Via MiXCR, TCRdb re-called the 5' RACE reads, giving one row per CDR3 protein. The data contain more than 500,000 distinct CDR3 sequences, roughly a quarter of them singletons. The same sample was also studied in work on T cells of mothers and their children.

Source material: blood. These receptors were obtained from a boy aged 2 to 10 in good health.

The CDR3 sequence: CASSSPRTEETQYF. The CDR3 region has the DNA TGTGCCAGTAGTAGCCCCAGGACGGAAGAGACCCAGTACTTC. J is TRBJ2-5 and V is TRBV19; D remains unclear. The CDR3 sequence is 14 residues long. V dropped 4 bases and J dropped 3 bases, with 12 bases sitting between them. Germline V CDR1 and CDR2: LNHDA, SQIVND (reference sequence).

As regards this clonotype: Germline and junction disagree at one end, which may indicate a read error. The V and J genes are TRBV6-5 and TRBJ1-1; the D is unclear. The CDR3 sequence is 13 residues long. Germline V gene lookup returns CDR1 MNHEY and CDR2 SVGAGI. Written as DNA, the CDR3 is TGTGCCAGCTACCGGAACCTGAACACTGAAGCTTCCTTT. Encoded protein: CASYRNLNTEASF.